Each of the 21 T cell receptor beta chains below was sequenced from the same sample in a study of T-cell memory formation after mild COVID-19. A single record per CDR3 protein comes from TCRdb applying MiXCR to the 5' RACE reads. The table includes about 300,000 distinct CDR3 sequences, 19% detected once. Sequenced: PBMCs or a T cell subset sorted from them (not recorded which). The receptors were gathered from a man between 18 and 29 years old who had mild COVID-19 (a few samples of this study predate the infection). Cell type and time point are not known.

The DNA of the CDR3 is TGCAGCGTTGAAGATTCGGGTCTGCGCTCAGGGGAGCAGTTCTTC. It specifies CSVEDSGLRSGEQFF. This chain uses TRBV29-1 with TRBJ2-1; tentatively, D is TRBD1 (5 bases). Germline V gives CDR1 SQVTM, CDR2 ANQGSEA. Trimming left V 0 bases short and J 10 bases short, with 19 bases between. The CDR3 covers 15 residues.

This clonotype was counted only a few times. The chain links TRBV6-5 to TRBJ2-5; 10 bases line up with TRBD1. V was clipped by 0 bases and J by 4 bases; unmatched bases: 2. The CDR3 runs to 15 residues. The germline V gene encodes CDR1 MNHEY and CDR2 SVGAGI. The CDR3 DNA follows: TGTGCCAGCAGTTACTCGGACAGGGGGGGAGAGACCCAGTACTTC. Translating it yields CASSYSDRGGETQYF.

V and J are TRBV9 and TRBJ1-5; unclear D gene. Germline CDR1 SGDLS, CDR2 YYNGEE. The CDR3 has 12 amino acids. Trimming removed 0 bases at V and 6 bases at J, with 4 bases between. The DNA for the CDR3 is TGTGCCAGCAGCGTAGACGGTCAGCCCCAGCATTTT. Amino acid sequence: CASSVDGQPQHF.

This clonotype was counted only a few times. CDR3 amino acids: CSPGGGARGTQYF. The CDR3 DNA reads as TGCAGCCCGGGTGGGGGAGCTAGGGGGACCCAGTACTTC. The V and J genes are TRBV29-1 and TRBJ2-5, with D perhaps TRBD1 or TRBD2 (5 bases each). Germline V CDR1 and CDR2: SQVTM, ANQGSEA. The CDR3 contains 13 residues. Trimming took off 8 bases at V and 7 bases at J, with 20 bases between the two ends.

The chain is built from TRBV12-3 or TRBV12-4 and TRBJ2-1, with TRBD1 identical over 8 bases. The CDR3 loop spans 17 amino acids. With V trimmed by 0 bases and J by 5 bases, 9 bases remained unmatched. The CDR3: CASSLAIPGQVNNEQFF. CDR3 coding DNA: TGTGCCAGCAGTTTAGCGATTCCGGGACAGGTTAACAATGAGCAGTTCTTC.

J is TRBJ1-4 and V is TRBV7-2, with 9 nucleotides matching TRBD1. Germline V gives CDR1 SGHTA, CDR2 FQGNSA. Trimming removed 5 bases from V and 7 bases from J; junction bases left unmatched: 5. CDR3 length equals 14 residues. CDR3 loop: CASSTTGGTEKLFF. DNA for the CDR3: TGTGCCAGCAGCACGACAGGGGGTACTGAAAAACTGTTTTTT.

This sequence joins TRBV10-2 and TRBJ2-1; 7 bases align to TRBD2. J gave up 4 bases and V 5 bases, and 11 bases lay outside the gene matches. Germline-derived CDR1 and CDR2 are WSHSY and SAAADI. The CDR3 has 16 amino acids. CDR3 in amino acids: CASSPSRGDPYNEQFF. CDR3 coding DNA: TGCGCCAGCAGTCCATCCCGGGGGGACCCATACAATGAGCAGTTCTTC.

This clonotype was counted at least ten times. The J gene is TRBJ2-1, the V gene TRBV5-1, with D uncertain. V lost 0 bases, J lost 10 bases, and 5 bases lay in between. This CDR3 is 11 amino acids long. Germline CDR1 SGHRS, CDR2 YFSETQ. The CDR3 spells CASSLVREQFF. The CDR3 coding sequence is TGCGCCAGCAGCTTGGTCAGGGAGCAGTTCTTC.

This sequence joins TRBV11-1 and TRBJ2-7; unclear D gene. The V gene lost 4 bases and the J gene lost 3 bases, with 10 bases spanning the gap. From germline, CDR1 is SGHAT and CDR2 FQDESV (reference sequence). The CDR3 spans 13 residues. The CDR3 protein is CASSWTEDYEQYV. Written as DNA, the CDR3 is TGTGCCAGCAGCTGGACGGAAGACTACGAGCAGTACGTC.

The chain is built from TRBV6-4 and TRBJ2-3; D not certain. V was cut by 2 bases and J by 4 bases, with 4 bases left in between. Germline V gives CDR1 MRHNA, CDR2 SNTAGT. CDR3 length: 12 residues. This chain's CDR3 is CASSDGADTQYF. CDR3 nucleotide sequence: TGTGCCAGCAGTGACGGGGCAGATACGCAGTATTTT.

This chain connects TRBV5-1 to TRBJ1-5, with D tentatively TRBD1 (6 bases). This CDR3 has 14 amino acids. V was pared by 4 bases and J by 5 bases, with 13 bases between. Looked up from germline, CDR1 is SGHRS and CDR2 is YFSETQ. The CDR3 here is CASSVTGTDQPQHF. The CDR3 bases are TGCGCCAGCAGCGTTACAGGGACTGATCAGCCCCAGCATTTT.

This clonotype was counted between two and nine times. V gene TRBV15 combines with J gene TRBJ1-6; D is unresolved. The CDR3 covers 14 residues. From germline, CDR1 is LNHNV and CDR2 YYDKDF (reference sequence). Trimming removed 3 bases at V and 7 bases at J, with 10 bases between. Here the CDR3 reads CATSRARVNSPLHF. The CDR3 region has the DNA TGTGCCACCAGCAGGGCCCGGGTGAATTCACCCCTCCACTTT. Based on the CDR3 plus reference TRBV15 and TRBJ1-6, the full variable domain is DAMVIQNPRYQVTQFGKPVTLSCSQTLNHNVMYWYQQKSSQAPKLLFHYYDKDFNNEADTPDNFQSRRPNTSFCFLDIRSPGLGDTAMYLCATSRARVNSPLHFGNGTRLTVT.

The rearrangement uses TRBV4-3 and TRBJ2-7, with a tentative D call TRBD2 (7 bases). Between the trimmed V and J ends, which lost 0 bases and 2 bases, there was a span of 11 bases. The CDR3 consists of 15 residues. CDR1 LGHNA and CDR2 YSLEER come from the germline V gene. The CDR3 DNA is TGCGCCAGCAGCCAAGAGAGGGGGGGCGCCTACGAGCAGTACTTC. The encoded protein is CASSQERGGAYEQYF.

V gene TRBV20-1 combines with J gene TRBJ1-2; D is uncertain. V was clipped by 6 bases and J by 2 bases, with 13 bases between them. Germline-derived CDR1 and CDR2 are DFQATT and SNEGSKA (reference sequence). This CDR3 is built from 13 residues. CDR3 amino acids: CSASLASNYGYTF. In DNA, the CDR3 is TGCAGTGCCAGCTTGGCTTCGAACTATGGCTACACCTTC.

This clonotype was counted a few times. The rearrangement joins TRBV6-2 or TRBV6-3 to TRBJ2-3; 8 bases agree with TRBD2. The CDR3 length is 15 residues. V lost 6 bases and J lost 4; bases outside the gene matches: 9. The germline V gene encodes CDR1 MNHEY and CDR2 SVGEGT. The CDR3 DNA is TGTGCCAGCAGCCTCGGGGGGGCCCGTCCAGATACGCAGTATTTT. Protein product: CASSLGGARPDTQYF.

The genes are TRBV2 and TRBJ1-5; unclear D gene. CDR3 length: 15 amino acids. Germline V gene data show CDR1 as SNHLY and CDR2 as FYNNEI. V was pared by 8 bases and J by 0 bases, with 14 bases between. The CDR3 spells CASRKNSDSNQPQHF. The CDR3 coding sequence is TGTGCCAGCCGAAAGAATTCAGATAGCAATCAGCCCCAGCATTTT.

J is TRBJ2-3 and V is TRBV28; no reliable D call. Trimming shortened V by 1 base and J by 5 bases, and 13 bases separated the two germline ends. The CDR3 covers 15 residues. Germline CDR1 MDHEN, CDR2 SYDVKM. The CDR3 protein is CASSLSLDLGDTQYF. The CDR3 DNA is TGTGCCAGCAGTTTATCTCTCGACCTGGGAGATACGCAGTATTTT.

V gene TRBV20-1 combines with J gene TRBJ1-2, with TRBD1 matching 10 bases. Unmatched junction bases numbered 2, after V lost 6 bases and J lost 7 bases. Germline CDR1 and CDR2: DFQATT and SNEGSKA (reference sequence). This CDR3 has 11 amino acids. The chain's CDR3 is CSARDRGGYTF. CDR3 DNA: TGCAGTGCACGGGACAGGGGTGGCTACACCTTC.

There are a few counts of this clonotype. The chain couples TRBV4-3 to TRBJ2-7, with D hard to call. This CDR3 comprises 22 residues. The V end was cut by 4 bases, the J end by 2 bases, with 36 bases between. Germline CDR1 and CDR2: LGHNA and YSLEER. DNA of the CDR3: TGCGCCAGCAGCCCATATGAAAGAGCGTCCAACCAAAGAAATAGCATAACCTACGAGCAGTACGTC. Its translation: CASSPYERASNQRNSITYEQYV.

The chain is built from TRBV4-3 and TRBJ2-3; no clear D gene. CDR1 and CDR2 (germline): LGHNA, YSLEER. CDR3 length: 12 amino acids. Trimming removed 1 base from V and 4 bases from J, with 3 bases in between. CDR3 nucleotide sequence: TGCGCCAGCAGCCAAGTTTCAGATACGCAGTATTTT. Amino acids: CASSQVSDTQYF.

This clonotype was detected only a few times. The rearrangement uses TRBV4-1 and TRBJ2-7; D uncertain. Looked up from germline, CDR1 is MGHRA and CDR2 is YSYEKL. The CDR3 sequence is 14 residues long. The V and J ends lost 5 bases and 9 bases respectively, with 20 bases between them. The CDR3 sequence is CASSYSPPTTGQYF. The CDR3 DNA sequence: TGCGCCAGCAGCTACTCCCCGCCGACCACGGGGCAGTACTTC.